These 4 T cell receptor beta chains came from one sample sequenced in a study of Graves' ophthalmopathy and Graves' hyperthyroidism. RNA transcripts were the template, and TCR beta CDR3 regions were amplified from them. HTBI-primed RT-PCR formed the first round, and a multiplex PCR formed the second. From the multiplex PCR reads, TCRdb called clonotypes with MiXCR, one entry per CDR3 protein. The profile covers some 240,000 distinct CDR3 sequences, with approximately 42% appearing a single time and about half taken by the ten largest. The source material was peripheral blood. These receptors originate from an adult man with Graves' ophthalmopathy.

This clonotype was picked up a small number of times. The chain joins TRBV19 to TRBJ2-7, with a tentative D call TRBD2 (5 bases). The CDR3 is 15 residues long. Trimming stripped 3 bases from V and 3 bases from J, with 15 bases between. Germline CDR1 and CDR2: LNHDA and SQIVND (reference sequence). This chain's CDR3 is CASSMRRLGNYEQYF. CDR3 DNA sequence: TGTGCCAGTAGTATGAGGAGGCTAGGAAACTACGAGCAGTACTTC.

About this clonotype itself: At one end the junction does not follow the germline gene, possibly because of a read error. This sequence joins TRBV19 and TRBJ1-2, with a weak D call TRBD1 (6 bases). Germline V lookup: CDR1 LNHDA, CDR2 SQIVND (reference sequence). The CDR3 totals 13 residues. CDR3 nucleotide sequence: TGTGCCAGTAGGACAACAGGGTTCTATGGCTACGCCTTC. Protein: CASRTTGFYGYAF.

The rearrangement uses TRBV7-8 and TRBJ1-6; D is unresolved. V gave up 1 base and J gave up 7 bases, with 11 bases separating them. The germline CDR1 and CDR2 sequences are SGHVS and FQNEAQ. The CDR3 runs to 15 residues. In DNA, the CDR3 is TGTGCCAGCAGCTTAGTGACAAGAGGCAATTCACCCCTCCACTTT. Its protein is CASSLVTRGNSPLHF. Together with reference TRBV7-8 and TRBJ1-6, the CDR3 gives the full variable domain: GAGVSQSPRYKVAKRGQDVALRCDPISGHVSLFWYQQALGQGPEFLTYFQNEAQLDKSGLPSDRFFAERPEGSVSTLKIQRTQQEDSAVYLCASSLVTRGNSPLHFGNGTRLTVT.

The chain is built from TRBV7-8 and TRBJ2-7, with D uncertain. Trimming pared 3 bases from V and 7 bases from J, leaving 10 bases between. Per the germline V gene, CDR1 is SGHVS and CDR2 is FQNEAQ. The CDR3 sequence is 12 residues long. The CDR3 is CASSFPIGEQYF. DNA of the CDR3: TGTGCCAGCAGCTTCCCTATTGGTGAGCAGTACTTC.